The T cell receptor (beta chain) under discussion was sequenced for a study of beta chain features in type 1 diabetes. Findings and limits, study-wide: There was a possibility that cDNA sequencing over-represented cells with high TCR expression. Shorter TCRB CDR3s, moderately but significantly so, were found in Type 1 diabetes patients in all four CD4+ subsets.

CD45RO/CCR7/CD25/CD127/CD95/CD27 staining was used to isolate CD4+ naive, central memory, regulatory and stem cell-like memory cells by sorting. The investigators reverse transcribed all of the isolated RNA, so they sequenced expressed TCRB transcripts. Sequencing of naive, central memory and regulatory T cell samples gave an average of roughly 4 million reads. Measured with immunoSEQ multiplex PCR; TCRdb has only the in-frame clones, and not every one. This table holds 450,000 to 550,000 clones, around 30% found once. Germline-derived CDR1 and CDR2 are SEHNR and FQNEAQ (reference sequence). The V gene lost 3 bases and the J gene lost 0 bases, with 9 bases spanning the gap. The CDR3 consists of 16 residues. To note about this clone: Its antigen is still unknown.

The TCR sequence derives from a man younger than 35 in good health. The specimen sequenced was naive CD4+ T cells from blood. The rearrangement joins TRBV7-9 to TRBJ2-6; D unclear. The CDR3 region is CASSFGTSSGANVLTF. For the CDR3, the DNA is TGTGCCAGCAGCTTTGGAACGAGCTCTGGGGCCAACGTCCTGACTTTC.